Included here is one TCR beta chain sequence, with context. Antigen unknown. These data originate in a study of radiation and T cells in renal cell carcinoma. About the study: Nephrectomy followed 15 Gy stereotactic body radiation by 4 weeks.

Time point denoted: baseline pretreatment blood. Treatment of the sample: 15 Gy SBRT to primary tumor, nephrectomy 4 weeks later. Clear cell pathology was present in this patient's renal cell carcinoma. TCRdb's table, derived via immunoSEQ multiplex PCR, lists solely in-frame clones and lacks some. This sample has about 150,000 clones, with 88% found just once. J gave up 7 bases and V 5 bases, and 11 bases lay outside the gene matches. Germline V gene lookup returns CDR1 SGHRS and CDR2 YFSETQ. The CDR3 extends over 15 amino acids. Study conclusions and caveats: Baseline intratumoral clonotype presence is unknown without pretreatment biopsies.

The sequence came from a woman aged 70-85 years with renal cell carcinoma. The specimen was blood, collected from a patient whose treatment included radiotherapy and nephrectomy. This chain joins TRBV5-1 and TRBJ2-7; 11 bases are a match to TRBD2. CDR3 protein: CASSSGGAGSPEQYF. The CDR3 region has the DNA TGCGCCAGCAGTAGCGGGGGGGCCGGGTCACCAGAGCAGTACTTC.